The T cell receptor (beta chain) under discussion was sequenced for a study of early T cells in non-severe SARS-CoV-2 infection. The library protocol tagged individual cDNA molecules with unique molecular identifiers. A single record per CDR3 protein comes from TCRdb applying MiXCR to the 5' RACE reads. Of roughly 81,000 distinct CDR3 sequences listed, 5% to 7% are singletons. There are many counts of this clonotype. This TCR was sampled from an adult who was a healthcare worker with PCR-confirmed SARS-CoV-2 infection or an uninfected control (not recorded which). Material for sequencing was whole blood.

The CDR3 is CSVGQSNQPQHF. Here the CDR3 DNA reads TGCAGCGTGGGACAGAGCAATCAGCCCCAGCATTTT. The chain joins TRBV29-1 to TRBJ1-5; 7 positions match TRBD1. This CDR3 has 12 amino acids. Germline V gene data show CDR1 as SQVTM and CDR2 as ANQGSEA. V lost 6 bases to trimming and J lost 1 base; unmatched junction nucleotides: 0. Complete variable domain (other parts from reference TRBV29-1 and TRBJ1-5): SAVISQKPSRDICQRGTSLTIQCQVDSQVTMMFWYRQQPGQSLTLIATANQGSEATYESGFVIDKFPISRPNLTFSTLTVSNMSPEDSSIYLCSVGQSNQPQHFGDGTRLSIL.